These 32 T cell receptor beta chains share one sample of origin, sequenced in a study of blood T cells in healthy people across ages. A J-beta primer mix and a sample-barcoded 5' primer were used in a second PCR of roughly 7 to 12 cycles. A single record per CDR3 protein comes from TCRdb applying MiXCR to the 5' RACE reads. The data show 1.5 million to 2 million distinct CDR3 sequences, with 34% seen just once and roughly 10% held by the top ten. Sequenced input: blood. All receptors come from a young woman in good health.

J is TRBJ2-7 and V is TRBV6-5, with TRBD2 matching over 7 bases. The CDR3 is made up of 16 amino acids. Germline CDR1 reads MNHEY; CDR2 reads SVGAGI. Trimming took 2 bases from V and 0 from J; bases not matched to a gene: 7. The CDR3 nucleotides read TGTGCCAGCAGTTACCGCGACGCGGGAGCCTCCTACGAGCAGTACTTC. It yields the protein CASSYRDAGASYEQYF.

This clonotype was counted only a few times. The chain has TRBV30 and TRBJ2-7, with 9 nucleotides matching TRBD2. Unmatched junction bases numbered 5, after V lost 3 bases and J lost 2 bases. The germline V gene encodes CDR1 GTSNPN and CDR2 SVGIG (reference sequence). The CDR3 is made up of 14 amino acids. The CDR3 coding sequence is TGTGCCTGGAGATATAGCGGGGGTGCCTACGAGCAGTACTTC. It translates to CAWRYSGGAYEQYF.

This clonotype was seen a few times. The chain is built from TRBV5-1 and TRBJ2-5, with D perhaps matching TRBD2 (5 bases). The CDR3 runs 15 residues. CDR1 is SGHRS, CDR2 YFSETQ, per germline. V was trimmed by 4 bases and J by 5 bases, leaving 18 bases between them. CDR3 sequence reads: CASSTWVPGGETQYF. Here the CDR3 DNA reads TGCGCCAGCAGCACTTGGGTACCGGGCGGGGAGACCCAGTACTTC. The variable domain in full, with the rest retrieved from reference TRBV5-1 and TRBJ2-5, is KAGVTQTPRYLIKTRGQQVTLSCSPISGHRSVSWYQQTPGQGLQFLFEYFSETQRNKGNFPGRFSGRQFSNSRSEMNVSTLELGDSALYLCASSTWVPGGETQYFGPGTRLLVL.

This clonotype has at least ten counts. The chain couples TRBV29-1 to TRBJ2-1; D is perhaps TRBD1 (5 bases). CDR1 and CDR2 (germline): SQVTM, ANQGSEA. The CDR3 loop spans 11 amino acids. V was cut by 5 bases and J by 5 bases, with 7 bases left in between. The DNA for the CDR3 is TGCAGCGTTCGACAGAACAATGAGCAGTTCTTC. Amino acids: CSVRQNNEQFF.

This clonotype was counted a few times. The chain couples TRBV11-3 to TRBJ2-5, with 8 bases aligning to TRBD1. The CDR3 length is 15 residues. Trimming removed 5 bases from V and 3 bases from J; junction bases left unmatched: 8. Germline values: CDR1 SGHNT, CDR2 YENEEA. The CDR3 loop reads CASSPGTGDKETQYF. CDR3 DNA sequence: TGTGCCAGCAGCCCGGGGACAGGAGATAAAGAGACCCAGTACTTC.

There are a few counts of this clonotype. The chain combines TRBV7-2 with TRBJ2-4; D assignment may be TRBD1 or TRBD2 (5 bases each). The last part of the DNA fits TRBJ2-7 better; the J call may be wrong. CDR3 size: 18 residues. CDR1 and CDR2 from the germline V gene are SGHTA and FQGNSA. This CDR3 is CASSLTEYSGTTAYEQYF. DNA for the CDR3: TGTGCCAGCAGCTTAACAGAATATTCGGGGACGACAGCCTACGAGCAGTACTTC.

A word on this clonotype: The conserved final phenylalanine or tryptophan is absent from the CDR3, which likely points to a read error. The J gene is TRBJ2-7, the V gene TRBV4-1; D possibly corresponds to TRBD2 (6 bases). The germline V and J ends were trimmed by 1 base and 3 bases, with 16 bases remaining between them. CDR1 and CDR2 from the germline V gene are MGHRA and YSYEKL. This CDR3 contains 16 residues. DNA of the CDR3: TGCGCCAGCAGCCAAGTTCGGGGGAGAGGTTACTACGAGCAGTACTGC. This codes for CASSQVRGRGYYEQYC.

This chain uses TRBV6-1 with TRBJ2-5, with 8 bases lining up with TRBD2. From germline, CDR1 is MNHNS and CDR2 SASEGT. The length of the CDR3 is 15 residues. V was pared by 4 bases and J by 9 bases, with 13 bases of the junction left unmatched. The CDR3 sequence: CASSGTFPPRGAQYF. CDR3 in DNA: TGTGCCAGCAGTGGAACCTTTCCCCCGCGGGGGGCCCAGTACTTC.

This clonotype has only a few counts. V and J are TRBV9 and TRBJ2-7; a weak D match, TRBD2 (7 bases). CDR3 length: 15 residues. The germline CDR1 and CDR2 sequences are SGDLS and YYNGEE. V dropped 4 bases and J dropped 1 base, with 15 bases sitting between them. The CDR3 DNA sequence: TGTGCCAGCAGCCCCGAGGGGGGGAGGTCCTACGAGCAGTACTTC. It codes for CASSPEGGRSYEQYF.

The chain has TRBV5-1 and TRBJ2-2, with D uncertain. In germline, CDR1 is SGHRS, CDR2 YFSETQ. This CDR3 contains 15 residues. Trimming pared 5 bases from V and 1 base from J, leaving 12 bases between. CDR3 in DNA: TGCGCCAGCAGTGGTGCACGCTTGAACACCGGGGAGCTGTTTTTT. Translating it yields CASSGARLNTGELFF.

The chain uses TRBV11-2 and TRBJ1-1, with D possibly TRBD1 on 5 matching bases. With 4 bases removed from V and 8 bases from J, the gap between germline ends came to 17 bases. The CDR3 totals 14 residues. Germline V gene sequence: CDR1 SGHAT, CDR2 FQNNGV. In DNA, the CDR3 is TGTGCCAGCAGCTCGGGGGTAACAGGAACAGAAGCTTTCTTT. Residues: CASSSGVTGTEAFF.

The rearrangement uses TRBV20-1 and TRBJ2-7, with TRBD2 as a possible D gene (6 bases). The CDR3 spans 13 residues. Between the trimmed V and J ends, which lost 4 bases and 3 bases, there was a span of 13 bases. CDR1 is DFQATT and CDR2 is SNEGSKA in the germline V gene (reference sequence). The DNA of the CDR3 is TGCAGTGCTAAAACGGGAGTCTACTACGAGCAGTACTTC. This gives the protein CSAKTGVYYEQYF.

V gene TRBV20-1 combines with J gene TRBJ2-1; 10 bases are shared with TRBD2. The CDR3 runs to 12 residues. V trimming: 6 bases; J trimming: 13 bases; junction bases outside the gene matches: 9. Germline V gene data show CDR1 as DFQATT and CDR2 as SNEGSKA (reference sequence). CDR3 loop: CSARLAGDDQFF. CDR3 sequence (DNA): TGCAGTGCCAGGCTAGCGGGAGACGATCAGTTCTTC.

A word on this clonotype: One end of the junction does not line up with germline, which may come from a read error. The CDR3 bases are TGTGTCAGCAGTTTAATTCTGGGACAGGGGGAAGCTAATGAAAAACTGTTTTTT. This codes for CVSSLILGQGEANEKLFF. V gene TRBV28 combines with J gene TRBJ1-4; 11 bases line up with TRBD1. Germline CDR1 MDHEN, CDR2 SYDVKM. This CDR3 has 18 amino acids.

This clonotype occurred a few times. The CDR3 DNA is TGTGCCTGGGGCCCGACCTTCCGGTCGGATCAGCCCCAGCATTTT. Translated, it gives CAWGPTFRSDQPQHF. The V and J genes are TRBV30 and TRBJ1-5; D is uncertain. The V and J ends lost 5 bases and 5 bases respectively, with 19 bases between them. The CDR3 runs 15 residues. Germline V gene data show CDR1 as GTSNPN and CDR2 as SVGIG (reference sequence).

This clonotype was observed a handful of times. V usage is TRBV29-1 and J usage is TRBJ1-2; D call uncertain. The CDR3 loop spans 12 amino acids. Trimming stripped 7 bases from V and 8 bases from J, with 17 bases between. Germline V lookup: CDR1 SQVTM, CDR2 ANQGSEA. As DNA, the CDR3 is TGCAGCGCAACCAGTGAGGTTGGGGGCTACACCTTC. Translation: CSATSEVGGYTF. Full variable domain (outside the CDR3, taken from reference TRBV29-1 and TRBJ1-2): SAVISQKPSRDICQRGTSLTIQCQVDSQVTMMFWYRQQPGQSLTLIATANQGSEATYESGFVIDKFPISRPNLTFSTLTVSNMSPEDSSIYLCSATSEVGGYTFGSGTRLTVV.

This clonotype was observed a handful of times. The gene calls are TRBV29-1 and TRBJ2-1; TRBD2 aligns across 10 bases. The V and J ends lost 1 base and 4 bases, in that order; junction bases with no gene match: 16. The CDR3 spans 19 residues. Germline assignment: CDR1 SQVTM and CDR2 ANQGSEA. The CDR3 DNA reads as TGCAGCGTTGAAGGTTCGGGTAGCGGGAGGACCCCTACTTACAATGAGCAGTTCTTC. Protein sequence: CSVEGSGSGRTPTYNEQFF.

The chain uses TRBV7-9 and TRBJ2-1; a possible D gene is TRBD2 (5 bases). Trimming removed 8 bases from V and 0 bases from J, with 17 bases in between. Germline CDR1 reads SEHNR; CDR2 reads FQNEAQ (reference sequence). This CDR3 region has 16 residues. CDR3 loop: CASFRYEGSSYNEQFF. CDR3 sequence (DNA): TGTGCCAGCTTCCGATACGAGGGAAGCTCCTACAATGAGCAGTTCTTC.

This clonotype has only a few counts. The chain carries TRBV20-1 and TRBJ1-1; possible D gene TRBD1, 5 bases. CDR1 and CDR2 (germline): DFQATT, SNEGSKA (reference sequence). The CDR3 sequence is 13 residues long. The CDR3 sequence is CSNPGDSDTEAFF. In DNA, the CDR3 is TGCAGCAATCCGGGGGATTCGGACACTGAAGCTTTCTTT.

In this sample, this clonotype turned up a few times. The chain recombines TRBV27 with TRBJ2-7, with 11 bases matching TRBD2. CDR3 length equals 16 residues. Looked up from germline, CDR1 is MNHEY and CDR2 is SMNVEV (reference sequence). V lost 3 bases to trimming and J lost 0 bases; unmatched junction nucleotides: 4. In DNA form, the CDR3 reads TGTGCCAGCAGTTTCACCGGGACTAGCGGCTCCTACGAGCAGTACTTC. Protein: CASSFTGTSGSYEQYF.

This clonotype was observed a handful of times. The chain recombines TRBV12-3 or TRBV12-4 with TRBJ1-5, with 7 nucleotides matching TRBD1. Germline trimming cut 6 bases from V and 4 bases from J; bases unmatched to any gene: 9. CDR3 size: 15 residues. In nucleotides, the CDR3 is TGTGCCAGCAGGGCCGACAGGGTCGGGAATCAGCCCCAGCATTTT. This gives the protein CASRADRVGNQPQHF.

V and J are TRBV28 and TRBJ2-1; possibly TRBD2 for D (5 bases). The CDR3 has 13 amino acids. CDR1 is MDHEN and CDR2 is SYDVKM in the germline V gene. V was clipped by 11 bases and J by 6 bases, with 17 bases between them. The CDR3 DNA sequence: TGTGCCGCCGAGGCCGGGGATGGCAATGAGCAGTTCTTC. It yields the protein CAAEAGDGNEQFF.

Only a few counts were recorded for this clonotype. The CDR3 reads CASSLRGGDLEQYF. CDR3 DNA sequence: TGTGCCAGCAGTTTACGGGGAGGGGACCTCGAGCAGTACTTC. The chain combines TRBV12-3 or TRBV12-4 with TRBJ2-7; TRBD2 matches 7 bases. With 2 bases clipped from V and 6 bases from J, the junction kept 7 bases outside the gene matches. The CDR3 loop spans 14 amino acids.

DNA of the CDR3: TGTACCAGCAGCTTAACCCTTATGAACACTGAAGCTTTCTTT. Translating it yields CTSSLTLMNTEAFF. The gene calls are TRBV7-2 and TRBJ1-1, with D unresolved. The germline V and J ends were trimmed by 2 bases and 0 bases, with 7 bases remaining between them. Germline V CDR1 and CDR2: SGHTA, FQGNSA. This CDR3 has 14 amino acids.

This clonotype has more than one count but fewer than ten. V and J are TRBV12-3 or TRBV12-4 and TRBJ2-3; D is unclear. There are 14 residues in the CDR3. V was cut by 2 bases and J by 5 bases, with 11 bases left in between. This CDR3 is CASSLQGLEDTQYF. CDR3 in DNA: TGTGCCAGCAGTTTACAAGGGTTGGAAGATACGCAGTATTTT.

This clonotype was observed many times. The chain employs TRBV12-3 or TRBV12-4 and TRBJ2-3; no firm D call. CDR3 length: 12 residues. V lost 5 bases and J lost 5, with 8 bases in between. The CDR3 coding sequence is TGTGCCAGCAGTCCGGTGGGAGATACGCAGTATTTT. Translated: CASSPVGDTQYF.

This clonotype was seen only a few times. The chain joins TRBV5-1 to TRBJ2-4, with D perhaps matching TRBD1 (5 bases). Between the trimmed V and J ends, which lost 4 bases and 5 bases, there was a span of 16 bases. CDR3 length: 15 amino acids. The germline V gene has CDR1 SGHRS and CDR2 YFSETQ. CDR3 region: CASSPRSGWENIQYF. The CDR3 DNA follows: TGCGCCAGCAGCCCCCGATCAGGGTGGGAAAACATTCAGTACTTC.

This clonotype was recorded only once. V gene TRBV20-1 combines with J gene TRBJ2-1; D may match TRBD1 or TRBD2 (6 bases each). The CDR3 is 14 residues long. The V end was cut by 0 bases, the J end by 4 bases, with 10 bases between. Germline values: CDR1 DFQATT, CDR2 SNEGSKA (reference sequence). In DNA, the CDR3 is TGCAGTGCTAGAGATGGGGGGACATACAATGAGCAGTTCTTC. This sequence encodes CSARDGGTYNEQFF.

This clonotype has just a few counts. The chain couples TRBV9 to TRBJ2-3; 12 bases align to TRBD2. The V and J ends lost 0 bases and 3 bases, in that order; junction bases with no gene match: 5. The germline CDR1 and CDR2 sequences are SGDLS and YYNGEE. This CDR3 has 17 residues. The DNA for the CDR3 is TGTGCCAGCAGCGTAGGGAGACTAGCGGGAGCGACAGATACGCAGTATTTT. Amino acids: CASSVGRLAGATDTQYF.

V usage is TRBV11-2 and J usage is TRBJ1-4; maybe TRBD1 (6 bases). CDR3 size: 13 residues. Germline lookup yields CDR1 SGHAT and CDR2 FQNNGV. V lost 1 base and J lost 14, with 14 bases in between. CDR3 bases: TGTGCCAGCAGCTTAGGGACAGTTGGGCGGCTGTTTTTT. As protein: CASSLGTVGRLFF.

The rearrangement joins TRBV11-1 to TRBJ2-7; 8 nucleotides agree with TRBD2. V shed 2 bases and J 1 base; nucleotides not matched to a gene: 4. CDR1 and CDR2 (germline): SGHAT, FQDESV (reference sequence). The CDR3 is made up of 15 amino acids. CDR3 DNA sequence: TGTGCCAGCAGCTTACCCCCGGGAGGGTCCTACGAGCAGTACTTC. As protein: CASSLPPGGSYEQYF.

The sample holds many counts of this clonotype. V is TRBV4-2 and J is TRBJ1-6; D unresolved. Germline CDR1 and CDR2: LGHNA and YNFKEQ. The CDR3 sequence is 14 residues long. Trimming stripped 1 base from V and 6 bases from J, with 7 bases between. Here the CDR3 DNA reads TGTGCCAGCAGCCAAGGAGAGCCTAATTCACCCCTCCACTTT. This codes for CASSQGEPNSPLHF.